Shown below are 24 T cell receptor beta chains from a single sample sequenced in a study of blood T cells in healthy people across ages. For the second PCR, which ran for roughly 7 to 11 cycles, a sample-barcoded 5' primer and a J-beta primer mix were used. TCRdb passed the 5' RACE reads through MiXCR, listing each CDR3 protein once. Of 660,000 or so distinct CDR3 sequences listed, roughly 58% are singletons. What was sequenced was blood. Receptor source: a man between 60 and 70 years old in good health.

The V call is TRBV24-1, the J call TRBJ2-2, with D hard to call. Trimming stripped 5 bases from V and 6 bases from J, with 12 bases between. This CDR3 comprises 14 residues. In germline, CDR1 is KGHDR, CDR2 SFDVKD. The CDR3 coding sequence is TGTGCCACCAGTGCCCCGAGTGGGGCCGGGGAGCTGTTTTTT. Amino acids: CATSAPSGAGELFF.

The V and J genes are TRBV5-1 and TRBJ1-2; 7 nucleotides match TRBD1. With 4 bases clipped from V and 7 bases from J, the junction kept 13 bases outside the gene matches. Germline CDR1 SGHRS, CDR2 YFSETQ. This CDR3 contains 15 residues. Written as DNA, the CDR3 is TGCGCCAGCAGCCCTTTACAGGGGTCTCGTGGTGGCTACACCTTC. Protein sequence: CASSPLQGSRGGYTF.

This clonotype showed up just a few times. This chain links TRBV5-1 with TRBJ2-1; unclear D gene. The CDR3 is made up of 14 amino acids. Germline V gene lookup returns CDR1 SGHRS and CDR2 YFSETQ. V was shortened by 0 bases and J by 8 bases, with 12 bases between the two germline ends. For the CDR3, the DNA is TGCGCCAGCAGCTTGGCCATTTATAGAGATGAGCAGTTCTTC. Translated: CASSLAIYRDEQFF.

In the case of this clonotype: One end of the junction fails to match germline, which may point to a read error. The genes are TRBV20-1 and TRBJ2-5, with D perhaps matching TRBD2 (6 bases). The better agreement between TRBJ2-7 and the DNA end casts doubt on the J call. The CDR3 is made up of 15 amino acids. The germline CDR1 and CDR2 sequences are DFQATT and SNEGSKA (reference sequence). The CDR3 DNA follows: TGCAGTACTAGAGTTGCGGGGCGGGTAACCTCCGAGCAGTACTTC. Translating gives CSTRVAGRVTSEQYF.

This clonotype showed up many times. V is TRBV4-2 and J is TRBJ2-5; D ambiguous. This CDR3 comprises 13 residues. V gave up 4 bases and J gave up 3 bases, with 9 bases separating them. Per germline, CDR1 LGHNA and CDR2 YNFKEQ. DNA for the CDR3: TGTGCCAGCAGCCGCGAGCATGAAGAGACCCAGTACTTC. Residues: CASSREHEETQYF.

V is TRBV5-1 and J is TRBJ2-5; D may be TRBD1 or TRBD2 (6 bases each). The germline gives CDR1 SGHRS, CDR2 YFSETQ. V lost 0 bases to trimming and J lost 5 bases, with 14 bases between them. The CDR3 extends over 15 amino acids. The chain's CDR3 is CASSLEGGAVETQYF. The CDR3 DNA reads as TGCGCCAGCAGCTTGGAGGGGGGCGCTGTGGAGACCCAGTACTTC. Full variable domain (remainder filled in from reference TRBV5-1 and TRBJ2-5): KAGVTQTPRYLIKTRGQQVTLSCSPISGHRSVSWYQQTPGQGLQFLFEYFSETQRNKGNFPGRFSGRQFSNSRSEMNVSTLELGDSALYLCASSLEGGAVETQYFGPGTRLLVL.

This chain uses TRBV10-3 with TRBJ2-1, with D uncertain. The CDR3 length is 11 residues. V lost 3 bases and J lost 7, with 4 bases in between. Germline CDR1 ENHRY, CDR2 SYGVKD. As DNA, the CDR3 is TGTGCCATCAGTGAAGTTAATGAGCAGTTCTTC. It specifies CAISEVNEQFF.

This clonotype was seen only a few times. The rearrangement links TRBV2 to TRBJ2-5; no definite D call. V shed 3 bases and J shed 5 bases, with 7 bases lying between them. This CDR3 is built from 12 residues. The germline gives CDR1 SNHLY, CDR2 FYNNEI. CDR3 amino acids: CASSDRMETQYF. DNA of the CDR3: TGTGCCAGCAGTGACCGTATGGAGACCCAGTACTTC.

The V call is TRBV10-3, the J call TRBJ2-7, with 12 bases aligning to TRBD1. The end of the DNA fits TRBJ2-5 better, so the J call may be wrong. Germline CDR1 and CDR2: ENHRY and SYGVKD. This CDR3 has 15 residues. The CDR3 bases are TGTGCCATCAGTAGGGACAGGGGGCGAGGAGAGACCCAGTACTTC. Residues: CAISRDRGRGETQYF.

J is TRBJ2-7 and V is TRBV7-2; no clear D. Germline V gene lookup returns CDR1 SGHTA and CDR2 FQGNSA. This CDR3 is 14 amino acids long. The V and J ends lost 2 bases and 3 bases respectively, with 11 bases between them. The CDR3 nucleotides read TGTGCCAGCAGCTTATCCGGGTTACTCTACGAGCAGTACTTC. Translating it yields CASSLSGLLYEQYF.

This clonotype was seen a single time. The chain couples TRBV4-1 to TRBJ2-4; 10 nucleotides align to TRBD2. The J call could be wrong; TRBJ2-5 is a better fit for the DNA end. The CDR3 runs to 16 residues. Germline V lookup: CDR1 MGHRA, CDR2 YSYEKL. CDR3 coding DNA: TGCGCCAGCAGCCAAGACCGGCTAGCGGGGGCCGAGACCCAGTACTTC. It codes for CASSQDRLAGAETQYF.

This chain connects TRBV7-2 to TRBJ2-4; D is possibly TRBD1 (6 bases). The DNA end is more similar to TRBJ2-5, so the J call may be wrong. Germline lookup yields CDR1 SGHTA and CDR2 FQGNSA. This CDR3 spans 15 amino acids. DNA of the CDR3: TGTGCCAGCAGCCCCCACGGACAGAACCAAGAGACCCAGTACTTC. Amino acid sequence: CASSPHGQNQETQYF.

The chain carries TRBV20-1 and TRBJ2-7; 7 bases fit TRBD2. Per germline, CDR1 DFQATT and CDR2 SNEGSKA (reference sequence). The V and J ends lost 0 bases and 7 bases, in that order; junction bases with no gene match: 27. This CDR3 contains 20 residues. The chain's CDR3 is CSARDLNFGGGRSSYNEQYF. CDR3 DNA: TGCAGTGCTAGAGATCTCAATTTTGGGGGGGGGAGAAGCTCCTACAATGAGCAGTACTTC.

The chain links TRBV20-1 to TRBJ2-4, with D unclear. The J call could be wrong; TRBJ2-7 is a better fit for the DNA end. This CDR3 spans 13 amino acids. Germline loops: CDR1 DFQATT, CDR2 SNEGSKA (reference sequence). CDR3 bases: TGCAGTGCTAGAGATCCCCAGACCTACGAGCAGTACTTC. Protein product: CSARDPQTYEQYF.

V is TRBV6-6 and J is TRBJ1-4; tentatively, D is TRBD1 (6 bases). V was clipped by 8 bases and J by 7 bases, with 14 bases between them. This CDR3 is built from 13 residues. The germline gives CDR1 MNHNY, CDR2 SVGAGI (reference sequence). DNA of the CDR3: TGTGCCAGCGGGGGGGCGCAGGGTGAAAAACTGTTTTTT. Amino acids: CASGGAQGEKLFF.

The CDR3 region is CSVARQGMEGYTF. The CDR3 nucleotides are TGCAGCGTAGCCCGACAGGGGATGGAAGGCTACACCTTC. The chain carries TRBV29-1 and TRBJ1-2; 8 positions match TRBD1. V lost 6 bases to trimming and J lost 8 bases; unmatched junction nucleotides: 11. The CDR3 is made up of 13 amino acids. CDR1 is SQVTM and CDR2 is ANQGSEA in the germline V gene.

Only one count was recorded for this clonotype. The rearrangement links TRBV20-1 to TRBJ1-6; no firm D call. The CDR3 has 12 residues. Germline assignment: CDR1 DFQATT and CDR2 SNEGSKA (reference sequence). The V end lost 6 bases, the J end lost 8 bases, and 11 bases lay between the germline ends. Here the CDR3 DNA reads TGCAGTGCACAAGTGGGCCATTCACCCCTCCACTTT. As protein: CSAQVGHSPLHF.

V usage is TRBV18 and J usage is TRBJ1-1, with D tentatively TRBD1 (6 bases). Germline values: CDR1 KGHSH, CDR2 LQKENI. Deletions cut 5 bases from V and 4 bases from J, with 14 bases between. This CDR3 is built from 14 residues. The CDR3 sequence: CASSTGTLGTEAFF. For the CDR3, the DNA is TGTGCCAGCTCAACCGGGACACTAGGCACTGAAGCTTTCTTT. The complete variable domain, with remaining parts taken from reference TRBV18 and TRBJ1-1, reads NAGVMQNPRHLVRRRGQEARLRCSPMKGHSHVYWYRQLPEEGLKFMVYLQKENIIDESGMPKERFSAEFPKEGPSILRIQQVVRGDSAAYFCASSTGTLGTEAFFGQGTRLTVV.

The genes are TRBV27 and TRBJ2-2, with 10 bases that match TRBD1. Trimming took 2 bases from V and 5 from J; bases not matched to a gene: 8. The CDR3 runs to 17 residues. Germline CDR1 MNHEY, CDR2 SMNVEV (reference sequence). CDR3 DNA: TGTGCCAGCAGTTTAGACCGGGACAGGGGCCTAACCGGGGAGCTGTTTTTT. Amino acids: CASSLDRDRGLTGELFF.

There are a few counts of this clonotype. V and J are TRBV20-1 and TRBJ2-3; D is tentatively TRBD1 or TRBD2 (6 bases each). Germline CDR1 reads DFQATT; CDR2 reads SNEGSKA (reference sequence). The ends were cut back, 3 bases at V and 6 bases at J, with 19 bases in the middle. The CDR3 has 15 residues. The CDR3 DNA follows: TGCAGTGCTAGTTTGGACGGGGGCAGGTTTGATACGCAGTATTTT. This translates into CSASLDGGRFDTQYF.

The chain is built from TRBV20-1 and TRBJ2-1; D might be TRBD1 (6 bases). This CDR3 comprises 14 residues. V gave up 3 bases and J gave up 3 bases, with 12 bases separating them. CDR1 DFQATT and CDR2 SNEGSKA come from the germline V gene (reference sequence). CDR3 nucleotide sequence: TGCAGTGCTAGGCGACCACAGGGCTACAATGAGCAGTTCTTC. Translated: CSARRPQGYNEQFF.

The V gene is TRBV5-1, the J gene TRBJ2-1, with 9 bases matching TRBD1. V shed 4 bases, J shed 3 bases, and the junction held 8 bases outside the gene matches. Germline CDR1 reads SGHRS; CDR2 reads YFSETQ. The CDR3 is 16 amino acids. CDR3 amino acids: CASSTPQGAFYNEQFF. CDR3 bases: TGCGCCAGCAGCACACCACAGGGGGCCTTCTACAATGAGCAGTTCTTC. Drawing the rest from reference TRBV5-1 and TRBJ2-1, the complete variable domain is KAGVTQTPRYLIKTRGQQVTLSCSPISGHRSVSWYQQTPGQGLQFLFEYFSETQRNKGNFPGRFSGRQFSNSRSEMNVSTLELGDSALYLCASSTPQGAFYNEQFFGPGTRLTVL.

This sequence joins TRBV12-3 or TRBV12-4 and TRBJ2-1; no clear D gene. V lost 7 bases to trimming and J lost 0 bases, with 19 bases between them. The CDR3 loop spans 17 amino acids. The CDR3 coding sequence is TGTGCCAGCACCCGGAGAGATGGAGACACCTCCTACAATGAGCAGTTCTTC. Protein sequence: CASTRRDGDTSYNEQFF.

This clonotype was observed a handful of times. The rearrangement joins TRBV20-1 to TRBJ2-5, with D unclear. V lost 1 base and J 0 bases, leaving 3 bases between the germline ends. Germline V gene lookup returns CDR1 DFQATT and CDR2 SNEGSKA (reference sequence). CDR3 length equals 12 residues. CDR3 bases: TGCAGTGCTAGAGGGTACCAAGAGACCCAGTACTTC. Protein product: CSARGYQETQYF.